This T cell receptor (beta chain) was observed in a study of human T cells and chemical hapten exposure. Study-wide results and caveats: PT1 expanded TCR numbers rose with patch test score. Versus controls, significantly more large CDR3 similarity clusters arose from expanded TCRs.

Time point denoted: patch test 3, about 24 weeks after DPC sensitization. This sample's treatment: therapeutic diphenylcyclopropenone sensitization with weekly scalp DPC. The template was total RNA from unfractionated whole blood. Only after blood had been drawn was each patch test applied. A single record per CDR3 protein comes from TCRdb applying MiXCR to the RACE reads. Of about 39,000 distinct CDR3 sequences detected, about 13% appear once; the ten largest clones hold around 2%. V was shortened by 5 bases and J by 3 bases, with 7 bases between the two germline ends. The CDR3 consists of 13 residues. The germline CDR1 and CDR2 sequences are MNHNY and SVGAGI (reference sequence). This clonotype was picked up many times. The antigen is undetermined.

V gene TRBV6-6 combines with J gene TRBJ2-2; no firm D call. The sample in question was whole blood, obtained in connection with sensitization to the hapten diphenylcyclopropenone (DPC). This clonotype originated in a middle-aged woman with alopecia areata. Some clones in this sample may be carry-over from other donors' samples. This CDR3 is CASSPTDTGELFF. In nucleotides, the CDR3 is TGTGCCAGCAGTCCGACGGACACCGGGGAGCTGTTTTTT.